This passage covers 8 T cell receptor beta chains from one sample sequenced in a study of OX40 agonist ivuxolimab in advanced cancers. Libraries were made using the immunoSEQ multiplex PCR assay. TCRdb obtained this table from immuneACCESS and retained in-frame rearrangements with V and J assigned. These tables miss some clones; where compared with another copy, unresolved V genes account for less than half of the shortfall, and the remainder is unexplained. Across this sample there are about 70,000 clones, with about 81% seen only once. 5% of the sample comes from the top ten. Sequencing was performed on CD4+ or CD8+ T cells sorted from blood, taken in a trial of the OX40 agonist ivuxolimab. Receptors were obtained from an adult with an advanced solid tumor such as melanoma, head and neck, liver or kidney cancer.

As DNA, the CDR3 is TGCGCCAGCAGCCAATCCCGGGGGGACAATGAGCAGTTCTTC. This codes for CASSQSRGDNEQFF. The gene calls are TRBV4-3 and TRBJ2-1, with 7 positions matching TRBD2. The trim removed 2 bases at V and 5 bases at J, leaving 3 bases unmatched. This CDR3 has 14 amino acids. Germline V CDR1 and CDR2: LGHNA, YSLEER.

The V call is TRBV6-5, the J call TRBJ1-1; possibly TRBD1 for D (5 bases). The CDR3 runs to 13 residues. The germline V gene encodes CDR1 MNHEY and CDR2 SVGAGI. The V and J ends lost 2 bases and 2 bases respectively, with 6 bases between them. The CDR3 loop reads CASSYGGNTEAFF. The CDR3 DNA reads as TGTGCCAGCAGTTACGGGGGAAACACTGAAGCTTTCTTT.

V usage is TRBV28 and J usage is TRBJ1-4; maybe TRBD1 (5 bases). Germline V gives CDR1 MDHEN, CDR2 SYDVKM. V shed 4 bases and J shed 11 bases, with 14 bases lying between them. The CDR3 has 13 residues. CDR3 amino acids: CASSSRQEGKLFF. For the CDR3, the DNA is TGTGCCAGCAGTTCCCGACAAGAGGGGAAACTGTTTTTT.

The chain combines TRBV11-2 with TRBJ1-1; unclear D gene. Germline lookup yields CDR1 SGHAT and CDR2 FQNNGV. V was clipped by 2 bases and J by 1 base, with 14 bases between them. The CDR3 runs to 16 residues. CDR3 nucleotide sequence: TGTGCCAGCAGCTTACGGGCCCCGGGAGGGAACACTGAAGCTTTCTTT. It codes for CASSLRAPGGNTEAFF. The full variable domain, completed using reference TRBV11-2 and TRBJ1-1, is EAGVAQSPRYKIIEKRQSVAFWCNPISGHATLYWYQQILGQGPKLLIQFQNNGVVDDSQLPKDRFSAERLKGVDSTLKIQPAKLEDSAVYLCASSLRAPGGNTEAFFGQGTRLTVV.

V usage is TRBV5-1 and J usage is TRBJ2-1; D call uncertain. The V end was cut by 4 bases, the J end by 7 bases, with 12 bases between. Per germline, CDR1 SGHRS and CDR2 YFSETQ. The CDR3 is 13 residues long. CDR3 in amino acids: CASSGFRGNEQFF. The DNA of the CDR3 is TGCGCCAGCAGCGGCTTTAGAGGAAATGAGCAGTTCTTC. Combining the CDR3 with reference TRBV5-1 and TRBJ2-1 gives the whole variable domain KAGVTQTPRYLIKTRGQQVTLSCSPISGHRSVSWYQQTPGQGLQFLFEYFSETQRNKGNFPGRFSGRQFSNSRSEMNVSTLELGDSALYLCASSGFRGNEQFFGPGTRLTVL.

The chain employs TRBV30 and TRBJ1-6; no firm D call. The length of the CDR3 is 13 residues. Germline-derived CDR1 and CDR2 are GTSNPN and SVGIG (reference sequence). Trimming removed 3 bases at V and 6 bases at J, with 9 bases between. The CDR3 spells CAWRWAPNSPLHF. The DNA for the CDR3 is TGTGCCTGGAGGTGGGCCCCTAATTCACCCCTCCACTTT.

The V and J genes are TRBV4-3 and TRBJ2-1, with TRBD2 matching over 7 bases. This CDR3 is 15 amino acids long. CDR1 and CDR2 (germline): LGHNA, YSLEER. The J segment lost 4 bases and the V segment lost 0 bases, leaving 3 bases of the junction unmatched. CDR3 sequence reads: CASSQDLADYNEQFF. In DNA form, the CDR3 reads TGCGCCAGCAGCCAAGATCTAGCGGATTACAATGAGCAGTTCTTC.

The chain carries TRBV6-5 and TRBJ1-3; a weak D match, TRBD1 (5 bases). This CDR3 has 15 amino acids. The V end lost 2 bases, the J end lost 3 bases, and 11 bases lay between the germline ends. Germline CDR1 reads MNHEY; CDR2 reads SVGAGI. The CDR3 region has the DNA TGTGCCAGCAGTTACGCCAAGGGGTATGGAAACACCATATATTTT. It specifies CASSYAKGYGNTIYF.